This TCR beta chain originates from a study of shared clonotypes between healthy human individuals. Whole-study findings and limits: The sampled material consisted only of blood, and tissue repertoires are likely to differ.

Deep was the level used in running the assay. The protocol was immunoSEQ multiplex PCR, while the TCRdb copy is restricted to in-frame clones and leaves out a portion. The sample holds some 1,600,000 clones, approximately 98% seen once. Regarding this clone: Its antigen is unidentified.

Adult donors, all healthy and HIV-negative, had no recent acute infections or vaccinations. Trimming at V came to 2 bases and at J to 3 bases, leaving 5 bases not matched to a gene. The germline V gene encodes CDR1 SGDLS and CDR2 YYNGEE. The CDR3 is made up of 15 amino acids. This clonotype was obtained from a man aged 30-40 years in good health. Material for sequencing was naive CD4+ T cells sorted from blood. Subset reported: CD45RA+ positively selected. V usage is TRBV9 and J usage is TRBJ2-7; 10 bases line up with TRBD1. Written as DNA, the CDR3 is TGTGCCAGCAGCGTGACCGGGACAGGGGACTACGAGCAGTACTTC. Protein sequence: CASSVTGTGDYEQYF.